Each of the 28 T cell receptor beta chains below was sequenced from the same sample in a study of post-analysis software for immune sequencing data. Prepared libraries of TCR beta cDNA carried unique molecular identifiers. TCRdb ran MiXCR on the PCR reads and lists one entry per CDR3 protein. The data contain approximately 570,000 distinct CDR3 sequences, around 40% of them singletons. Whole-study results and caveats: Comparison of patients with controls showed a handful of TRBV segments more frequent in patients, TRBV5-6, TRBV5-1 and TRBV20-1 among them.

These TCRs' antigens remain unknown. Sequencing used blood. These receptors came from a girl aged 5 to 17 with multiple sclerosis.

This clonotype was counted a few times. The genes are TRBV6-5 and TRBJ2-7; 7 nucleotides agree with TRBD1. CDR3 length: 15 amino acids. With 0 bases clipped from V and 2 bases from J, the junction kept 4 bases outside the gene matches. Germline V gives CDR1 MNHEY, CDR2 SVGAGI. This CDR3 reads CASSYSATGTYEQYF. The DNA of the CDR3 is TGTGCCAGCAGTTACTCCGCGACAGGGACCTACGAGCAGTACTTC.

The chain links TRBV12-3 or TRBV12-4 to TRBJ1-4, with D possibly TRBD1 on 6 matching bases. The V gene lost 6 bases and the J gene lost 11 bases, with 16 bases spanning the gap. This CDR3 is 13 amino acids long. CDR3 residues: CASRTLTGSKLFF. The CDR3 nucleotides are TGTGCCAGCAGAACCCTGACAGGATCCAAACTGTTTTTT.

The rearrangement links TRBV12-3 or TRBV12-4 to TRBJ2-3; D assignment may be TRBD1 or TRBD2 (5 bases each). V was cut by 2 bases and J by 2 bases, with 17 bases left in between. The CDR3 is made up of 17 amino acids. CDR3 nucleotides: TGTGCCAGCAGTTTATACCCCCCCGGGACCCTCACAGATACGCAGTATTTT. It encodes CASSLYPPGTLTDTQYF.

V gene TRBV4-1 combines with J gene TRBJ2-7; D may be TRBD1 or TRBD2 (5 bases each). The CDR3 has 14 amino acids. The germline V gene encodes CDR1 MGHRA and CDR2 YSYEKL. The ends were cut back, 2 bases at V and 0 bases at J, with 8 bases in the middle. CDR3 residues: CASSQWDGSYEQYF. CDR3 bases: TGCGCCAGCAGCCAATGGGACGGCTCCTACGAGCAGTACTTC.

This chain uses TRBV5-1 with TRBJ2-7; 11 bases are a match to TRBD1. CDR1 and CDR2 from the germline V gene are SGHRS and YFSETQ. Trimming cost V 0 bases and J 0 bases; bases outside gene matches: 14. This CDR3 has 20 residues. The CDR3 coding sequence is TGCGCCAGCAGCTTGGGAGGACAGGGGGCAGAATTAAGGAGCTCCTACGAGCAGTACTTC. Translation gives CASSLGGQGAELRSSYEQYF.

The chain is built from TRBV3-1 and TRBJ1-1; D is unresolved. V lost 7 bases and J lost 1, with 13 bases in between. CDR1 and CDR2 from the germline V gene are LGHDT and YNNKEL (reference sequence). This CDR3 spans 14 amino acids. The CDR3 region has the DNA TGTGCCAGCATCCTTGCCGGTGGGAACACTGAAGCTTTCTTT. This gives the protein CASILAGGNTEAFF.

This clonotype was picked up a small number of times. V gene TRBV12-3 or TRBV12-4 combines with J gene TRBJ2-7; possibly TRBD1 for D (7 bases). The CDR3 consists of 15 residues. Trimming pared 6 bases from V and 2 bases from J, leaving 17 bases between. The CDR3 DNA is TGTGCCAGCAGAGCCCCAGGGGGAGGTACCTACGAGCAGTACTTC. It yields the protein CASRAPGGGTYEQYF.

This clonotype has ten or more counts. The chain has TRBV20-1 and TRBJ2-1; 8 bases are a match to TRBD2. Losses at the gene ends were 6 bases for V and 12 bases for J; bases not matched to a gene: 10. The CDR3 is made up of 12 amino acids. Germline loops: CDR1 DFQATT, CDR2 SNEGSKA (reference sequence). CDR3 sequence (DNA): TGCAGTGCCCGAGCGGGGGCAATCGGGCAGTTCTTC. The encoded protein is CSARAGAIGQFF.

Only a few counts were recorded for this clonotype. The chain couples TRBV15 to TRBJ1-4; a weak D match, TRBD1 (5 bases). The V end lost 4 bases, the J end lost 6 bases, and 15 bases lay between the germline ends. The CDR3 length is 15 residues. Germline V CDR1 and CDR2: LNHNV, YYDKDF (reference sequence). The CDR3 spells CATSKARVMDEKLFF. CDR3 in DNA: TGTGCCACCAGCAAGGCCAGGGTAATGGATGAAAAACTGTTTTTT.

This clonotype was observed a handful of times. The genes are TRBV5-1 and TRBJ2-7, with D maybe TRBD1 (6 bases). This CDR3 is 15 amino acids long. The ends were cut back, 4 bases at V and 3 bases at J, with 17 bases in the middle. Germline V gene sequence: CDR1 SGHRS, CDR2 YFSETQ. In DNA, the CDR3 is TGCGCCAGCAGCCCCGGCGCAGGGGTCATCTACGAGCAGTACTTC. Protein product: CASSPGAGVIYEQYF.

This clonotype came up many times. The chain is built from TRBV20-1 and TRBJ2-1; 7 bases are a match to TRBD2. Germline lookup yields CDR1 DFQATT and CDR2 SNEGSKA (reference sequence). V lost 5 bases, J lost 9 bases, and 1 base stayed unmatched. The CDR3 loop spans 10 amino acids. This CDR3 reads CSAWGGEQFF. In DNA form, the CDR3 reads TGCAGTGCTTGGGGGGGTGAGCAGTTCTTC.

V gene TRBV12-3 or TRBV12-4 combines with J gene TRBJ1-5; TRBD1 is a possible D gene (6 bases). V gave up 4 bases and J gave up 4 bases, with 14 bases separating them. CDR3 length: 15 amino acids. CDR3: CASSWGTPRNQPQHF. The CDR3 coding sequence is TGTGCCAGCAGTTGGGGGACACCACGGAATCAGCCCCAGCATTTT.

In this sample, this clonotype turned up a few times. This chain links TRBV5-1 with TRBJ2-3, with D possibly being TRBD2 (5 bases). The V end lost 0 bases, the J end lost 0 bases, and 11 bases lay between the germline ends. The CDR3 has 16 amino acids. The germline V gene has CDR1 SGHRS and CDR2 YFSETQ. This CDR3 is CASSLGASSSTDTQYF. The CDR3 DNA reads TGCGCCAGCAGCTTGGGTGCTAGCTCTAGCACAGATACGCAGTATTTT. The variable domain in full, with the rest retrieved from reference TRBV5-1 and TRBJ2-3, is KAGVTQTPRYLIKTRGQQVTLSCSPISGHRSVSWYQQTPGQGLQFLFEYFSETQRNKGNFPGRFSGRQFSNSRSEMNVSTLELGDSALYLCASSLGASSSTDTQYFGPGTRLTVL.

DNA of the CDR3: TGTGCCAGCAGTTTGACTAGCGGGAGAATTGACGAGCAGTACTTC. It specifies CASSLTSGRIDEQYF. The chain couples TRBV12-3 or TRBV12-4 to TRBJ2-7, with 12 bases that match TRBD2. This CDR3 region has 15 residues. V shed 3 bases and J 5 bases; nucleotides not matched to a gene: 5.

This clonotype appeared a single time. V is TRBV29-1 and J is TRBJ2-1; 12 bases line up with TRBD1. The CDR3 length is 17 residues. V shed 6 bases and J 4 bases; nucleotides not matched to a gene: 13. In germline, CDR1 is SQVTM, CDR2 ANQGSEA. The CDR3 loop reads CSVSGTGGHRVYNEQFF. The CDR3 DNA reads TGCAGCGTATCCGGGACAGGGGGCCACCGGGTGTACAATGAGCAGTTCTTC.

In its sample, this clonotype was seen a few times. The J gene is TRBJ2-7, the V gene TRBV20-1; D may be TRBD1 (5 bases). Deletions cut 6 bases from V and 1 base from J, with 13 bases between. Germline loops: CDR1 DFQATT, CDR2 SNEGSKA (reference sequence). This CDR3 is 13 amino acids long. The chain's CDR3 is CSALFDSSYEQYF. The DNA for the CDR3 is TGCAGTGCCCTATTTGACAGTTCCTACGAGCAGTACTTC.

The V gene is TRBV11-2, the J gene TRBJ2-7, with 10 bases identical to TRBD1. This CDR3 region has 14 residues. The germline V gene encodes CDR1 SGHAT and CDR2 FQNNGV. The V segment lost 5 bases and the J segment 7 bases; nucleotides outside the gene matches: 8. CDR3 in DNA: TGTGCCAGCAGCAACAGACAGGGGGCGAGGGAGCAGTACTTC. Its protein product is CASSNRQGAREQYF.

The chain carries TRBV5-1 and TRBJ2-3, with D perhaps given as TRBD1 or TRBD2 (5 bases each). V shed 4 bases and J shed 0 bases, with 12 bases lying between them. The CDR3 is 15 residues long. Germline CDR1 is SGHRS and CDR2 is YFSETQ. The CDR3 region has the DNA TGCGCCAGCAGCCCTGGGGACCGTAGCACAGATACGCAGTATTTT. Amino acids: CASSPGDRSTDTQYF.

The CDR3 bases are TGTGCCATCAGTGAAGGGGAGGCAGATACGCAGTATTTT. Translated, it gives CAISEGEADTQYF. The chain is built from TRBV10-3 and TRBJ2-3; weak D call: TRBD2 (6 bases). Germline V CDR1 and CDR2: ENHRY, SYGVKD. CDR3 length: 13 amino acids. The ends were cut back, 3 bases at V and 4 bases at J, with 8 bases in the middle.

The J gene is TRBJ2-5, the V gene TRBV6-5, with 10 bases matching TRBD2. The germline V gene has CDR1 MNHEY and CDR2 SVGAGI. J gave up 7 bases and V 6 bases, and 8 bases lay outside the gene matches. The CDR3 contains 14 residues. CDR3 coding DNA: TGTGCCAGCAGGCCGGGACTAGCGTCGGGGACCCAGTACTTC. Residues: CASRPGLASGTQYF.

The rearrangement links TRBV9 to TRBJ2-7; D is ambiguous. There are 14 residues in the CDR3. Germline V gene data show CDR1 as SGDLS and CDR2 as YYNGEE. V was cut by 3 bases and J by 2 bases, with 12 bases left in between. The CDR3 reads CASSAQDGPYEQYF. CDR3 in DNA: TGTGCCAGCAGCGCCCAGGACGGACCCTACGAGCAGTACTTC.

J is TRBJ2-7 and V is TRBV6-6; 7 bases line up with TRBD2. Losses at the gene ends were 4 bases for V and 2 bases for J; bases not matched to a gene: 8. CDR1 and CDR2 (germline): MNHNY, SVGAGI (reference sequence). The CDR3 contains 15 residues. CDR3 sequence (DNA): TGTGCCAGCAGTTTCAGGGAGGGCGGACCCTACGAGCAGTACTTC. Protein sequence: CASSFREGGPYEQYF.

The chain couples TRBV5-1 to TRBJ2-5, with 8 positions matching TRBD1. This CDR3 region has 14 residues. Germline-derived CDR1 and CDR2 are SGHRS and YFSETQ. V shed 4 bases and J 4 bases; nucleotides not matched to a gene: 6. The DNA for the CDR3 is TGCGCCAGCAGCCCTATCGACAGGGGAGAGACCCAGTACTTC. The encoded protein is CASSPIDRGETQYF.

The V gene is TRBV6-1, the J gene TRBJ2-1; D remains unclear. V lost 5 bases, J lost 9 bases, and 11 bases lay in between. CDR3 size: 12 residues. CDR1 is MNHNS and CDR2 is SASEGT in the germline V gene. The CDR3 protein is CASSPWDGEQFF. CDR3 DNA: TGTGCCAGCAGTCCGTGGGATGGTGAGCAGTTCTTC.

The chain's CDR3 is CASSWATLTSYEQYF. The CDR3 bases are TGTGCCAGCAGCTGGGCGACTCTGACATCCTACGAGCAGTACTTC. This rearrangement joins TRBV5-6 to TRBJ2-7; unclear D gene. V lost 3 bases and J lost 1, with 14 bases in between. CDR3 length: 15 residues. The germline CDR1 and CDR2 sequences are SGHDT and YYEEEE.

In this sample, this clonotype turned up a few times. An end of the junction differs from the germline gene, which may be a read error. The rearrangement joins TRBV5-1 to TRBJ2-5; D is perhaps TRBD2 (6 bases). The CDR3 runs to 14 residues. Germline-derived CDR1 and CDR2 are SGHRS and YFSETQ. The CDR3 loop reads CASSLAAGQETQYF. The CDR3 coding sequence is TGTGCCAGCAGCTTAGCGGCGGGTCAAGAGACCCAGTACTTC.

In the case of this clonotype: The junction and the germline gene differ at one end; a read error may be behind it. This sequence joins TRBV11-3 and TRBJ1-2; possibly TRBD1 for D (6 bases). CDR3 length: 16 residues. Germline-derived CDR1 and CDR2 are SGHNT and YENEEA. The CDR3 sequence: CASSPAGGPLFYGHTF. The DNA for the CDR3 is TGTGCCAGCAGCCCAGCCGGGGGGCCGCTATTCTATGGCCACACCTTC.

This clonotype has a handful of counts. This rearrangement joins TRBV5-1 to TRBJ1-6, with 8 bases matching TRBD1. Germline values: CDR1 SGHRS, CDR2 YFSETQ. This CDR3 has 20 residues. V was clipped by 3 bases and J by 8 bases; unmatched bases: 22. The CDR3 here is CASSSAGAGTGGAWDSPLHF. CDR3 coding DNA: TGCGCCAGCAGCTCCGCCGGAGCCGGGACAGGAGGTGCGTGGGATTCACCCCTCCACTTT.